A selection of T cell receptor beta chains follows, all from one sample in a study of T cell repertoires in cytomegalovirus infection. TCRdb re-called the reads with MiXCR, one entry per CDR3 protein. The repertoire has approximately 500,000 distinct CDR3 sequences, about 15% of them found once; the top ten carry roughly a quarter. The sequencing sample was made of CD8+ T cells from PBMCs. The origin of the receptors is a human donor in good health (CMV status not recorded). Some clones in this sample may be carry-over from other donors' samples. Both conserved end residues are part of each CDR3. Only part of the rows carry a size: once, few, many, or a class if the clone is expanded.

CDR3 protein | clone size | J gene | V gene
CASSFEGGTEAFF | . | TRBJ1-1 | TRBV7-9
CASSLSAGTSGRIGGFF | once | TRBJ2-1 | TRBV27
CASRVWRHNEQFF | few | TRBJ2-1 | TRBV11-2
CASSLDRPDGYTF | few | TRBJ1-2 | TRBV11-2
CASNKDGGLFF | few | TRBJ2-1 | TRBV5-5
CASSLPGQAADTQYF | many | TRBJ2-3 | TRBV7-9
CAISGGDPAYNEQFF | . | TRBJ2-1 | TRBV10-3
CASSLEGLAKEQFF | many | TRBJ2-1 | TRBV7-9
CASSLMRRNPNEKLFF | many | TRBJ1-4 | TRBV7-6
CSGKDGTEAFF | . | TRBJ1-1 | TRBV29-1
CASSYPGQGSYEQYF | many | TRBJ2-7 | TRBV6-5
CASSQTSGNTIYF | many | TRBJ1-3 | TRBV4-1
CASSSDRGGSPLHF | . | TRBJ1-6 | TRBV5-4
CASSLDLYTEAFF | . | TRBJ1-1 | TRBV5-6
CASSLAGRETQYF | many | TRBJ2-5 | TRBV27
CASTFVRGGPNEQFF | . | TRBJ2-1 | TRBV6-1
CASSPPPGTYNEQFF | few | TRBJ2-1 | TRBV6-1
CSARDPATSGENTGELFF | few | TRBJ2-2 | TRBV20-1
CASSSEISGDTQYF | few | TRBJ2-3 | TRBV7-3